These 14 T cell receptor beta chains came from one sample sequenced in a study of T cell repertoires in cytomegalovirus infection. TCRdb itself ran the reads through MiXCR, one entry per CDR3 protein. The sample contains just under 500,000 distinct CDR3 sequences, roughly a third of which appear only once. Their antigens are not known. The sample in question was cultured PBMCs, obtained from culture after CMV antigen stimulation. All receptors derive from a human donor in good health (CMV status not recorded). Some clones in this sample may be carry-over from other donors' samples.

The V call is TRBV11-2, the J call TRBJ2-1; possibly TRBD1 for D (5 bases). The germline V and J ends were trimmed by 1 base and 5 bases, with 9 bases remaining between them. CDR1 and CDR2 from the germline V gene are SGHAT and FQNNGV. The CDR3 is made up of 14 amino acids. The CDR3 nucleotides read TGTGCCAGCAGCTTAGGCAGGGCAAACAATGAGCAGTTCTTC. It encodes CASSLGRANNEQFF.

The chain recombines TRBV6-2 or TRBV6-3 with TRBJ2-7; 14 bases align to TRBD2. V lost 4 bases, J lost 5 bases, and 7 bases stayed unmatched. The CDR3 is 16 amino acids. Germline CDR1 MNHEY, CDR2 SVGEGT. The CDR3 is CASSFGLAGGTHEQYV. CDR3 nucleotide sequence: TGTGCCAGCAGTTTCGGACTAGCGGGAGGTACCCACGAGCAGTACGTC.

The chain employs TRBV9 and TRBJ2-1; TRBD2 agrees at 13 bases. This CDR3 spans 15 amino acids. Germline lookup yields CDR1 SGDLS and CDR2 YYNGEE. V gave up 4 bases and J gave up 8 bases; unmatched junction bases: 6. CDR3 amino acids: CASSHRLAGGYEQFF. The CDR3 region has the DNA TGTGCCAGCAGCCACAGACTAGCGGGAGGTTATGAGCAGTTCTTC.

This chain joins TRBV12-3 or TRBV12-4 and TRBJ1-1; 7 bases are a match to TRBD1. V gave up 6 bases and J gave up 3 bases; unmatched junction bases: 7. The CDR3 spans 14 residues. In nucleotides, the CDR3 is TGTGCCAGCAGAAACAGGGGTTGGGACACTGAAGCTTTCTTT. It yields the protein CASRNRGWDTEAFF.

There are a few counts of this clonotype. V is TRBV13 and J is TRBJ2-3; 9 bases line up with TRBD2. The CDR3 contains 18 residues. Germline trimming cut 3 bases from V and 0 bases from J; bases unmatched to any gene: 10. From germline, CDR1 is PRHDT and CDR2 FYEKMQ (reference sequence). Here the CDR3 reads CASSLAPISGRSTDTQYF. The CDR3 nucleotides are TGTGCCAGCAGCTTGGCTCCCATAAGCGGGAGGAGCACAGATACGCAGTATTTT.

The chain couples TRBV4-1 to TRBJ1-1; 12 nucleotides match TRBD1. There are 17 residues in the CDR3. The V gene end was trimmed by 3 bases and the J gene end by 3 bases; junction bases not matched to a gene: 8. Germline loops: CDR1 MGHRA, CDR2 YSYEKL. The CDR3 here is CASSQGTGGASDTEAFF. CDR3 nucleotide sequence: TGCGCCAGCAGCCAGGGGACAGGGGGCGCTTCGGACACTGAAGCTTTCTTT.

This clonotype was detected ten times or more. The rearrangement uses TRBV7-9 and TRBJ2-2; tentatively, D is TRBD1 (6 bases). CDR1 and CDR2 from the germline V gene are SEHNR and FQNEAQ (reference sequence). This CDR3 spans 15 amino acids. Trimming shortened V by 5 bases and J by 6 bases, and 16 bases separated the two germline ends. CDR3 protein: CASSQNQGSAGELFF. The CDR3 region has the DNA TGTGCCAGCAGCCAGAACCAGGGGAGCGCCGGGGAGCTGTTTTTT.

This rearrangement joins TRBV2 to TRBJ2-3; 9 bases agree with TRBD2. The CDR3 contains 16 residues. Trimming took 4 bases from V and 1 from J; bases not matched to a gene: 6. Germline loops: CDR1 SNHLY, CDR2 FYNNEI. DNA for the CDR3: TGTGCCAGCAGTGTCGTAGCGGGAGCTGGCACAGATACGCAGTATTTT. Residues: CASSVVAGAGTDTQYF.

The V call is TRBV10-3, the J call TRBJ1-1; D is unresolved. Between the trimmed V and J ends, which lost 0 bases and 8 bases, there was a span of 13 bases. Germline V CDR1 and CDR2: ENHRY, SYGVKD. The CDR3 has 14 amino acids. CDR3 in amino acids: CAISESHRSNEAFF. CDR3 DNA sequence: TGTGCCATCAGTGAGTCGCATAGGTCGAACGAAGCTTTCTTT.

A single count supports this clonotype. The V call is TRBV24-1, the J call TRBJ1-5, with D tentatively TRBD1 (6 bases). The CDR3 spans 15 residues. Trimming stripped 5 bases from V and 3 bases from J, with 13 bases between. Germline values: CDR1 KGHDR, CDR2 SFDVKD. The CDR3 DNA is TGTGCCACCAGTGCCTCTGGACAGCCCAATCAGCCCCAGCATTTT. It codes for CATSASGQPNQPQHF.

This rearrangement joins TRBV6-2 or TRBV6-3 to TRBJ2-7; no firm D call. This CDR3 spans 13 amino acids. Trimming left V 0 bases short and J 12 bases short, with 15 bases between. Germline CDR1 MNHEY, CDR2 SVGEGT. The CDR3 sequence is CASSYSGRPLPYF. The CDR3 bases are TGTGCCAGCAGTTACTCGGGCAGGCCATTGCCGTACTTC.

The genes are TRBV7-2 and TRBJ2-2; D unclear. From germline, CDR1 is SGHTA and CDR2 FQGNSA. Trimming took 2 bases from V and 4 from J, leaving 11 bases between them. This CDR3 has 15 amino acids. The CDR3 nucleotides are TGTGCCAGCAGCTTATTTGGTCGGAGCACCGGGGAGCTGTTTTTT. Protein: CASSLFGRSTGELFF.

This clonotype has just a few counts. The chain has TRBV7-2 and TRBJ1-2, with 7 bases that match TRBD1. Looked up from germline, CDR1 is SGHTA and CDR2 is FQGNSA. The V and J ends lost 5 bases and 4 bases, in that order; junction bases with no gene match: 16. The CDR3 is 17 residues long. The CDR3 sequence: CASSRDSLSWVGYGYTF. In nucleotides, the CDR3 is TGTGCCAGCAGCCGGGACAGCCTCTCTTGGGTCGGCTATGGCTACACCTTC.

This chain joins TRBV7-9 and TRBJ2-1; unclear D gene. In germline, CDR1 is SEHNR, CDR2 FQNEAQ (reference sequence). V dropped 5 bases and J dropped 5 bases, with 13 bases sitting between them. The CDR3 loop spans 14 amino acids. This CDR3 reads CASSPFEANNEQFF. The CDR3 bases are TGTGCCAGCAGCCCCTTCGAGGCGAACAATGAGCAGTTCTTC.